The subject of this entry is one TCR beta chain. This record comes from a study of PD-L1 blockade in urothelial cancer. Produced via immunoSEQ multiplex PCR; TCRdb's table is partial and in-frame only. The top ten hold over 5% of the sample, which has roughly 74,000 clones, around 90% seen once. After removal of 3 bases from V and 5 bases from J, the junction contained 8 bases not matched to a gene. The CDR3 covers 16 residues. The V gene's germline CDR1 is SGHAT and CDR2 FQNNGV. This chain links TRBV11-2 with TRBJ2-7; 12 nucleotides line up with TRBD1. The receptor was derived from a woman aged 70-85 years with urothelial cancer. The input for sequencing was PBMCs, taken around atezolizumab (anti-PD-L1) treatment. This chain's CDR3 is CASSLAGTGGRDEQYF. Written as DNA, the CDR3 is TGTGCCAGCAGCTTGGCTGGGACAGGGGGCAGGGACGAGCAGTACTTC.